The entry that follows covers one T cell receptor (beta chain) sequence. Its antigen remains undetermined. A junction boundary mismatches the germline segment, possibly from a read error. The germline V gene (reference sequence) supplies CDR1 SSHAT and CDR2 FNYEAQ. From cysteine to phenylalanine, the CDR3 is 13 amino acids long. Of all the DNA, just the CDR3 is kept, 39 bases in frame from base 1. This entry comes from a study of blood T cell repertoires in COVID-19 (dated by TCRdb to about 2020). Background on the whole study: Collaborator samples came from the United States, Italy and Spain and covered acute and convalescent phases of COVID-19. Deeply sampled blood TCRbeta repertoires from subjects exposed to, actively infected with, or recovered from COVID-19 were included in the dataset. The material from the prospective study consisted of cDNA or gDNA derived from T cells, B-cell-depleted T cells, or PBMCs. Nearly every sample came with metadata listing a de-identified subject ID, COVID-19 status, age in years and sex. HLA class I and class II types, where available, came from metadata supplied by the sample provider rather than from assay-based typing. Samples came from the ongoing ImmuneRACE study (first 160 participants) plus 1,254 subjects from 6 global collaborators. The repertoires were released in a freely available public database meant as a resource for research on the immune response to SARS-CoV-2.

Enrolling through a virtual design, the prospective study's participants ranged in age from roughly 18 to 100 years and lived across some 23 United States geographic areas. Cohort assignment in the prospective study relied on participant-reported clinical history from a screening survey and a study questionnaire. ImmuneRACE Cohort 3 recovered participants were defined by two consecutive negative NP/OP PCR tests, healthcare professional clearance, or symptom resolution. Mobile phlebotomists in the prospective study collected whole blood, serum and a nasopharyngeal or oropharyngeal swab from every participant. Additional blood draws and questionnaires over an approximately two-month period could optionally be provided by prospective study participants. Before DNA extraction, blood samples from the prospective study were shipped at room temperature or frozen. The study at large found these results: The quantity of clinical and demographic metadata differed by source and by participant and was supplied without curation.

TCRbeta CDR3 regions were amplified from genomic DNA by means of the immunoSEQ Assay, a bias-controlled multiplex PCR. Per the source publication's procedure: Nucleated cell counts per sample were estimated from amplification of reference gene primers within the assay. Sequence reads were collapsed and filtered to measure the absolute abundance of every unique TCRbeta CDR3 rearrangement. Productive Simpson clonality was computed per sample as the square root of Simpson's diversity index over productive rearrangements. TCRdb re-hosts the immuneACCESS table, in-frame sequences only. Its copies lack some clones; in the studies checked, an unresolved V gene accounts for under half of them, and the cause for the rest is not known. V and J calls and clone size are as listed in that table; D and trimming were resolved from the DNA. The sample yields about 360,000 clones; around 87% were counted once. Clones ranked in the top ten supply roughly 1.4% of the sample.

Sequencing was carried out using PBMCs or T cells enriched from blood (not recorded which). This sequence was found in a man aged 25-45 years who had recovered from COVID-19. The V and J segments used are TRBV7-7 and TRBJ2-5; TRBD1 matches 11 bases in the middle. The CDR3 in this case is CASSRDRGETQYF. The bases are TGTGCTAGCAGCAGGGACAGGGGGGAGACCCAGTACTTC.